This T cell receptor (beta chain) was captured by sequencing in a study of regulatory T cells in long-lasting Graves disease (dated by TCRdb to the early 2020s). Regarding the study in general: Patients with newly diagnosed Graves' disease had been on antithyroid drugs for under 3 months. A total of 33 samples underwent TCR sequencing, from some 13 patients with persistent Graves' disease and 20 or so patients with newly diagnosed Graves' disease. The study took place in China and was registered as a clinical trial. Peripheral blood TCR sequencing and RNA sequencing compared persistent Graves' disease patients with newly diagnosed Graves' disease patients. The investigation overall reported the following: Compared with newly diagnosed patients, persistent Graves' disease patients had lower TCR Shannon entropy and fewer highly expanded clones, which suggests clonal expansion. Because the primary lesion, thyroid tissue, could not be accessed, the study looked at peripheral blood alone. More public clonotypes were shared among persistent patients (more than 2,500) than among newly diagnosed patients (966). Sequencing and analysis were limited to the TCR beta chain. The authors acknowledged the small sample size as a limitation that may reduce accuracy.

This clonotype was observed many times. Its antigen target is currently unknown. No base quality values were provided; no much bigger clone lies one nucleotide off. Library method: multiplex PCR. Reads for this sample came from an Illumina HiSeq 4000. CDR3 regions were amplified by Arm-PCR with iRepertoire HTBI primers to construct TCR beta libraries. Before sequencing, the PCR products went through gel purification. The study's own analysis went as follows. Across samples, roughly 60 TRBV and approximately 15 TRBJ segments were identified and used for gene usage analysis of CDR3 amino acid clonotypes. COPE and FqMerger were used to merge the filtered high-quality paired reads into contigs. Contigs were aligned with BLAST to IMGT TRBV, TRBD and TRBJ reference genes, and CDR3 was defined per IMGT. Highly expanded clones were defined as clonotypes with a frequency above 0.1%. Shannon entropy was used to measure repertoire diversity, and the Gini coefficient was used to measure V-J evenness. A clonotype was considered public if more than one individual shared it. The public reads were reprocessed in TCRdb via fastp at Q25 and MiXCR, keeping in-frame beta chains. Rows merge per CDR3 protein into single entries with the most common DNA and genes. The V and J calls were not made by the authors but by TCRdb's processing. The sample table shows 450,000 to 700,000 distinct CDR3 sequences, and approximately 12% are seen once. In total, the top ten clones hold roughly 10% of the sample.

The sample's time point, from its label and the paper: newly diagnosed GD, antithyroid drugs for less than 3 months. For both TCR sequencing and RNA sequencing, RNA was extracted from PBMCs in TRIzol. Graves' disease was diagnosed according to American Thyroid Association guidelines. Patients for the study were recruited at an endocrinology department in Xi'an, China. Each patient gave about 9.1 milliliters of peripheral blood, collected in an EDTA anticoagulant tube. Ficoll Paque Plus density gradient separation was used to isolate PBMCs, and no additional T cell sorting was done. An Agilent 2100 Bioanalyzer and agarose gel were used to check RNA quality, and a NanoDrop 2000 was used to measure RNA concentration. This same sample was also part of a study on T cells in Graves' hyperthyroidism and ophthalmopathy. As the second study states: Stable Graves' hyperthyroidism was defined as the absence of progression to ophthalmopathy over 18 months of follow-up. Hyperthyroidism patients were newly diagnosed, with disease duration under 2 months, and aged 18 to 65 years. Exclusion was applied to patients with uncontrolled infections, other autoimmune diseases, pregnancy or lactation. Clinical symptoms, serum thyroxine and TRAb, thyroid ultrasound, and orbital computed tomography formed the basis for the diagnoses. For the first round of RT-PCR on the TCR CDR3, the HTBI primer set was used together with the Qiagen OneStep RT-PCR kit. Most expanded thyroid clonotypes (frequency above 0.001) were also found in blood, which suggests that blood repertoires may mirror thyroid immune responses. Ophthalmopathy was separated from stable hyperthyroidism by a 13 V-J signature model, with just over 85% sensitivity and approximately 84% specificity obtained in cross-validation and 80%/75% obtained in testing. In validation, progression to ophthalmopathy was predicted by the model with 65% to 71% sensitivity and roughly 76% specificity, a median of around 6.5 months before onset. To identify distinguishing TCR V-J signatures, a discovery cohort of some 100 patients was used, comprising 40 to 45 with Graves' ophthalmopathy and around 57 with stable Graves' hyperthyroidism. Whether ophthalmopathy could be predicted prospectively was tested in an independent validation cohort made up of roughly 19 hyperthyroidism patients plus 17 patients who later progressed to ophthalmopathy. For training and testing, the roughly 93 patients in the discovery cohort were randomly divided in a 7:3 ratio. The study also compared thyroid tissue and blood T-cell repertoires from roughly 6 Graves' hyperthyroidism patients. Following sampling, methimazole starting at 30 mg daily was given to hyperthyroidism patients, and high-dose intravenous methylprednisolone was given to ophthalmopathy patients. The libraries were constructed in a second round of multiplex PCR and then size-selected and purified. The libraries were sequenced on an Illumina HiSeq2000 using paired-end 100 bp reads. SOAPnuke was used to process the raw data, with reads discarded if the reads contained adapters or uncalled bases, had a mean Phred below 15, or lacked an exact constant-primer or identifier match. High-quality paired reads were merged with COPE v1.2.5, and unique nucleotide sequences were defined as clonotypes. MiTCR v1.1 was used to align clonotypes to the IMGT TRBV, TRBD and TRBJ reference segments. Analysis was restricted to V-J combinations with a frequency above 0.0001, which covered 99.2% of repertoires. The TCS score was defined as F50 (clonal expansion) divided by E x V (chaos), with BLOSUM62-based TCRdist calculated between CDR3 peptides within each V-J. Welch's t-statistics and random forest reduced just over 500 V-J features to roughly 13, which were used in a naive Bayes classifier (R e1071). No statistical method was used to set the sample size in advance, and investigators knew the group allocation. The paper reports TCR Vbeta CDR3 sequencing of some 140 peripheral blood samples: under 45 ophthalmopathy, under 80 hyperthyroidism and approximately 17 progressor patients.

The sequences come from peripheral blood mononuclear cells (PBMCs), collected at new diagnosis, from a patient treated with antithyroid drugs. This TCR came from a man younger than 45 with Graves disease. Donor details come from another sample of the same person, matched by shared clones.

The CDR3 region: CASSQWTEYNEQFF. In nucleotides, the sequence is TGTGCCAGTAGTCAGTGGACGGAGTACAATGAGCAGTTCTTC. Recombination connected TRBV19 to TRBJ2-1, with the D gene not confidently named. Including cysteine and phenylalanine, the CDR3 has 14 amino acids. Only the CDR3 region is kept as DNA, spanning 42 bases read in frame from base 1. A distance of 12 bases separates the germline ends of V and J, which lose 5 bases and 4 bases respectively. CDR1 LNHDA and CDR2 SQIVND are derived from the germline V gene (reference sequence). When the CDR3 is completed using the reference TRBV19 and TRBJ2-1 genes on either side, the full variable domain is DGGITQSPKYLFRKEGQNVTLSCEQNLNHDAMYWYRQDPGQGLRLIYYSQIVNDFQKGDIAEGYSVSREKKESFPLTVTSAQKNPTAFYLCASSQWTEYNEQFFGPGTRLTVL.